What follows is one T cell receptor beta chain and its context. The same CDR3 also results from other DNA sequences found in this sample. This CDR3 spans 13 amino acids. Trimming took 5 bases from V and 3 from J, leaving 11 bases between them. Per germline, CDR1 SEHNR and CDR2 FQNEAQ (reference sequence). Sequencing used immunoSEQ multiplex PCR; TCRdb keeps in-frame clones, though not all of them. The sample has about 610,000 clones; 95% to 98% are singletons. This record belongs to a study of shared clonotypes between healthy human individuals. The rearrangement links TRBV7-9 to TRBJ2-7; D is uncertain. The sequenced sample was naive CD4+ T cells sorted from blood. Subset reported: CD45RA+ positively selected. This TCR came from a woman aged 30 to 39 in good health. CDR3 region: CASSLGRVYEQYF. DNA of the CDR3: TGTGCCAGCAGCCTCGGACGGGTCTACGAGCAGTACTTC.